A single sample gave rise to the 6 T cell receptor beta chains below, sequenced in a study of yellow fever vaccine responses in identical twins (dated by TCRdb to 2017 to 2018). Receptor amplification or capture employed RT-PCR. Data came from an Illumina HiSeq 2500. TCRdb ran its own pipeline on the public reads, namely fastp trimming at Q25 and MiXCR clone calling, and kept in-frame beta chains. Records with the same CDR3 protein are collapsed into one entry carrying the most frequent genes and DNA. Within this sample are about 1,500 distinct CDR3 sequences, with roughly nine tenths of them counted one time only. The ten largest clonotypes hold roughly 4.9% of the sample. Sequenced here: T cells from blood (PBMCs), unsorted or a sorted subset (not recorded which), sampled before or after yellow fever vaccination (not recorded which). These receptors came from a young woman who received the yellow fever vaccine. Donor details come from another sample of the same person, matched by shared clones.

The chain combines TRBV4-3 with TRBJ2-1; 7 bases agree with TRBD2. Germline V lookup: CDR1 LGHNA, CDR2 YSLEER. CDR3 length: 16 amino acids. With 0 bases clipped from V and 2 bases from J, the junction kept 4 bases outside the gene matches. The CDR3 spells CASSQESGETYNEQFF. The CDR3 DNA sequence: TGCGCCAGCAGCCAAGAAAGCGGGGAAACCTACAATGAGCAGTTCTTC.

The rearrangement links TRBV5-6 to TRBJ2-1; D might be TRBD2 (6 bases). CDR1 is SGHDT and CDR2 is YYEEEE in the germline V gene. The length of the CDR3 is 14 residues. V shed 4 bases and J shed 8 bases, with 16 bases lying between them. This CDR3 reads CASSAGLFSDEQFF. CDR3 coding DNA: TGTGCCAGCAGCGCCGGACTATTTAGCGATGAGCAGTTCTTC.

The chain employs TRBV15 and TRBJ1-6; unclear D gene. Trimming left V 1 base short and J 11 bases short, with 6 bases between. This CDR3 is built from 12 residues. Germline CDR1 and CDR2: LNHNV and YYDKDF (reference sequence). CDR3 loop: CATSRGLAPLHF. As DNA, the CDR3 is TGTGCCACCAGCAGAGGGCTGGCACCCCTCCACTTT.

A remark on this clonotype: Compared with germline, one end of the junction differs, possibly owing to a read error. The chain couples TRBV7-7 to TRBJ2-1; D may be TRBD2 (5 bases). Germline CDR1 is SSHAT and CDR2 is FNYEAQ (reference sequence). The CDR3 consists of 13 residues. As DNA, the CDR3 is TGTGCTAGCAGCTTAGCGATCCGGGATGAGCAGTTCTTC. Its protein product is CASSLAIRDEQFF.

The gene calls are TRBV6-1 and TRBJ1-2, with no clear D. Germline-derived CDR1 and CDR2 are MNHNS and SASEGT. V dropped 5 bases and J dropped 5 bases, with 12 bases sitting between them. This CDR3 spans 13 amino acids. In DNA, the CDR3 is TGTGCCAGCAGTCCCGGGTCGGGGTATGGCTACACCTTC. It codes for CASSPGSGYGYTF.

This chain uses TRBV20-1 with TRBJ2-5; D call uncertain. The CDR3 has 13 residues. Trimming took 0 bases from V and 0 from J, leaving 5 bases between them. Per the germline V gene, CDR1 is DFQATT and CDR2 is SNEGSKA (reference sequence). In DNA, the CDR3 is TGCAGTGCTAGAGATCCGTACCAAGAGACCCAGTACTTC. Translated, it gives CSARDPYQETQYF.